This T cell receptor beta chain comes out of a study of beta chain features in type 1 diabetes. As for the study in general: There was similarity between patients and healthy donors in age, gender and cell yields. Study-wide results and caveats: Type 1 diabetes patients had moderately but significantly shorter TCRB CDR3s in all four CD4+ subsets.

The CDR3 is 12 amino acids. CDR1 is SQVTM, CDR2 ANQGSEA, per germline. V dropped 6 bases and J dropped 2 bases, with 10 bases sitting between them. Notes on this clone: The target antigen is unknown.

The isolated RNA, all of it, was reverse transcribed, so expressed TCRB transcripts were what got sequenced. Libraries were prepared by immunoSEQ multiplex PCR; TCRdb keeps only in-frame clonotypes and omits some of them. This sample has 600,000 to 700,000 clones; 9.5% to 15% occur once, and the top ten carry around 0.12%. This TCR was sampled from a man under 40 with type 1 diabetes. The sequenced material came from naive CD4+ T cells from blood. The chain carries TRBV29-1 and TRBJ2-5, with unresolved D. The CDR3 DNA sequence: TGCAGCGTGAGAGTGTTACAAGAGACCCAGTACTTC. Amino acids: CSVRVLQETQYF.